Presented here are 14 T cell receptor beta chains from one specimen sequenced in a study of blood T cells in healthy people across ages. Using a J-beta primer mix together with a sample-barcoded 5' primer, a second PCR was run for about 7 to 12 cycles. TCRdb re-called the 5' RACE reads with MiXCR, one entry per CDR3 protein. Of 600,000 to 1,000,000 distinct CDR3 sequences in the sample, 20% to 25% were seen once. The same sample was also used in a study of T cells of mothers and their children.

Sequenced material: blood. Receptors were obtained from a boy under 18 in good health.

This clonotype was found a few times. The genes are TRBV7-6 and TRBJ2-7; D is perhaps TRBD1 (6 bases). Germline assignment: CDR1 SGHVS and CDR2 FNYEAQ. With 1 base removed from V and 2 bases from J, the gap between germline ends came to 12 bases. The CDR3 covers 15 residues. The CDR3 bases are TGTGCCAGCAGCTTAGACAGGGAGAGGGCCTACGAGCAGTACTTC. Translated, it gives CASSLDRERAYEQYF.

V gene TRBV4-1 combines with J gene TRBJ2-2; the D is unclear. The CDR3 spans 16 residues. Germline V gene data show CDR1 as MGHRA and CDR2 as YSYEKL. Trimming removed 1 base from V and 1 base from J, with 10 bases in between. This CDR3 is CASSQAINQNTGELFF. The CDR3 DNA is TGCGCCAGCAGCCAAGCTATAAACCAGAACACCGGGGAGCTGTTTTTT.

This clonotype was observed a handful of times. A junction end diverges from the germline sequence, so it may reflect a read error. The chain recombines TRBV3-1 with TRBJ1-1, with D unclear. This CDR3 comprises 13 residues. Per germline, CDR1 LGHDT and CDR2 YNNKEL (reference sequence). The CDR3: CASSRVDDTETFF. The CDR3 nucleotides are TGTGCCAGCAGCCGAGTGGACGACACTGAAACTTTCTTT. The full variable domain, completed using reference TRBV3-1 and TRBJ1-1, is DTAVSQTPKYLVTQMGNDKSIKCEQNLGHDTMYWYKQDSKKFLKIMFSYNNKELIINETVPNRFSPKSPDKAHLNLHINSLELGDSAVYFCASSRVDDTETFFGQGTRLTVV.

The rearrangement joins TRBV28 to TRBJ1-2, with D possibly matching TRBD1 (6 bases). This CDR3 spans 16 amino acids. The germline V and J ends were trimmed by 4 bases and 1 base, with 16 bases remaining between them. In germline, CDR1 is MDHEN, CDR2 SYDVKM. The CDR3 DNA reads TGTGCCAGCAGTTCAAATCCGGGACAACTTAACTATGGCTACACCTTC. This encodes CASSSNPGQLNYGYTF.

There are a few counts of this clonotype. This chain uses TRBV28 with TRBJ2-7; 9 bases agree with TRBD1. V lost 5 bases and J lost 4; bases outside the gene matches: 9. Per germline, CDR1 MDHEN and CDR2 SYDVKM. CDR3 length: 15 residues. As DNA, the CDR3 is TGTGCCAGCAGTCTCCGGGACAGGGTCTTGTACGAGCAGTACTTC. Protein product: CASSLRDRVLYEQYF.

This clonotype has just a few counts. The CDR3 region is CSVDSPYGYTF. The CDR3 region has the DNA TGCAGCGTTGACTCCCCCTATGGCTACACCTTC. V usage is TRBV29-1 and J usage is TRBJ1-2; no clear D. CDR1 SQVTM and CDR2 ANQGSEA come from the germline V gene. V was pared by 3 bases and J by 4 bases, with 6 bases between. CDR3 size: 11 residues.

The J gene is TRBJ1-2, the V gene TRBV29-1; TRBD1 is a possible D gene (6 bases). The V gene lost 0 bases and the J gene lost 4 bases, with 15 bases spanning the gap. The CDR3 extends over 15 amino acids. Germline lookup yields CDR1 SQVTM and CDR2 ANQGSEA. The CDR3 loop reads CSVEDRATGRYGYTF. The CDR3 DNA sequence: TGCAGCGTTGAAGATAGGGCGACAGGCCGCTATGGCTACACCTTC. Supplemented by reference TRBV29-1 and TRBJ1-2, the full variable domain reads SAVISQKPSRDICQRGTSLTIQCQVDSQVTMMFWYRQQPGQSLTLIATANQGSEATYESGFVIDKFPISRPNLTFSTLTVSNMSPEDSSIYLCSVEDRATGRYGYTFGSGTRLTVV.

The chain is built from TRBV30 and TRBJ2-3, with D perhaps matching TRBD1 or TRBD2 (5 bases each). The V and J ends lost 8 bases and 3 bases respectively, with 15 bases between them. Germline V lookup: CDR1 GTSNPN, CDR2 SVGIG (reference sequence). This CDR3 has 13 residues. CDR3 bases: TGTGCCGGACTGAGAGGGGATACAGATACGCAGTATTTT. Its protein product is CAGLRGDTDTQYF.

A note on this clonotype: At one end, the junction sequence differs from germline, possibly due to a read error. This chain links TRBV6-2 or TRBV6-3 with TRBJ2-1, with 8 bases that match TRBD1. Looked up from germline, CDR1 is MNHEY and CDR2 is SVGEGT. This CDR3 spans 14 amino acids. For the CDR3, the DNA is TGTGCCAGCAGTTACCTAACAGGGGGGAATGAGCGGTTCTTC. Encoded protein: CASSYLTGGNERFF.

CDR3 nucleotide sequence: TGTGCCAGCATATGGACAGGGGGCACTGAAGCTTTCTTT. Translating gives CASIWTGGTEAFF. The chain is built from TRBV7-2 and TRBJ1-1; TRBD1 matches 10 bases. V shed 7 bases, J shed 4 bases, and the junction held 3 bases outside the gene matches. CDR1 SGHTA and CDR2 FQGNSA come from the germline V gene. The CDR3 loop spans 13 amino acids. Looking up the rest from reference TRBV7-2 and TRBJ1-1 gives the full variable domain: GAGVSQSPSNKVTEKGKDVELRCDPISGHTALYWYRQSLGQGLEFLIYFQGNSAPDKSGLPSDRFSAERTGGSVSTLTIQRTQQEDSAVYLCASIWTGGTEAFFGQGTRLTVV.

This clonotype has more than one count but fewer than ten. The chain recombines TRBV5-5 with TRBJ2-4; tentatively, D is TRBD1 or TRBD2 (5 bases each). Deletions cut 5 bases from V and 5 bases from J, with 11 bases between. This CDR3 is built from 13 residues. CDR1 SGHKS and CDR2 YYEKEE come from the germline V gene (reference sequence). The CDR3 loop reads CASSWDGENIQYF. Here the CDR3 DNA reads TGTGCCAGCAGTTGGGACGGCGAAAACATTCAGTACTTC.

The chain joins TRBV7-6 to TRBJ2-5; D is possibly TRBD2 (7 bases). The CDR3 contains 13 residues. Germline V CDR1 and CDR2: SGHVS, FNYEAQ. The V gene lost 5 bases and the J gene lost 9 bases, with 16 bases spanning the gap. The CDR3 is CASSPTGGRPQYF. The CDR3 DNA sequence: TGTGCCAGCAGCCCCACCGGGGGGCGCCCCCAGTACTTC.

This chain links TRBV6-1 with TRBJ2-1, with TRBD1 identical over 10 bases. With V trimmed by 2 bases and J by 3 bases, 1 base remained unmatched. The V gene's germline CDR1 is MNHNS and CDR2 SASEGT. This CDR3 comprises 15 residues. DNA of the CDR3: TGTGCCAGCAGTGAAAGGACAGGGGGCTACAATGAGCAGTTCTTC. Translated: CASSERTGGYNEQFF.

The gene calls are TRBV12-3 or TRBV12-4 and TRBJ1-5; 8 nucleotides align to TRBD1. CDR3 length equals 13 residues. After removal of 6 bases from V and 7 bases from J, the junction contained 5 bases not matched to a gene. The CDR3 loop is CASSPQGDQPQHF. The CDR3 DNA reads as TGTGCCAGCAGCCCACAGGGGGACCAGCCCCAGCATTTT.